What follows describes a single T cell receptor (beta chain). Relative to the germline gene, one junction end is altered; a read error may explain this. TCRdb itself ran the 5' RACE reads through MiXCR, one entry per CDR3 protein. Altogether approximately 1.8 million distinct CDR3 sequences are present, around a third being singletons, with the ten largest covering approximately 0.25%. This entry is derived from a study of identical twins. Germline assignment: CDR1 DFQATT and CDR2 SNEGSKA (reference sequence). This CDR3 has 16 amino acids. The sequencing sample was made of cord blood. This rearrangement joins TRBV20-1 to TRBJ1-2; TRBD1 matches 8 bases. The TCR sequence derives from a newborn girl in good health. The CDR3 DNA is TGCGGTGCTAGAGAGAGGGGGGACAGGCTTTCCTATGGCTACACCTTC. Protein: CGARERGDRLSYGYTF.